Listed here are 20 T cell receptor beta chains from one sample, sequenced in a study of T cells in Graves' hyperthyroidism and ophthalmopathy (dated by TCRdb to about 2019). Library preparation used multiplex PCR. Reads for this sample came from an Illumina HiSeq 2000. Amplification of TCR beta CDR3 regions was carried out from RNA transcripts. A first-round RT-PCR of the TCR CDR3 used the HTBI primer set with the Qiagen OneStep RT-PCR kit. The public reads were reanalyzed by TCRdb: fastp trimming at Q25, MiXCR alignment, in-frame beta chains only. Every CDR3 protein is listed once, alongside the most common genes and DNA of its rows. For this sample the table gives 250,000 to 300,000 distinct CDR3 sequences, of which roughly 20% were detected only once. The ten largest clones represent 35% to 45% of the sample. The sequenced sample consisted of blood. These TCRs come from a middle-aged man with Graves' ophthalmopathy.

The chain couples TRBV7-8 to TRBJ2-5; 7 bases map to TRBD1. The CDR3 contains 17 residues. Germline V CDR1 and CDR2: SGHVS, FQNEAQ. J gave up 5 bases and V 2 bases, and 14 bases lay outside the gene matches. The DNA for the CDR3 is TGTGCCAGCAGCTTATTAGCCACAGGGGCCACCGGGGAGACCCAGTACTTC. Translating it yields CASSLLATGATGETQYF.

The rearrangement links TRBV4-1 to TRBJ2-7; TRBD2 aligns across 7 bases. The germline V gene has CDR1 MGHRA and CDR2 YSYEKL. V lost 1 base and J lost 1; bases outside the gene matches: 4. This CDR3 has 15 residues. The DNA of the CDR3 is TGCGCCAGCAGCCAAGCACCTAGCGGATCCTACGAGCAGTACTTC. Its protein product is CASSQAPSGSYEQYF.

This chain joins TRBV6-1 and TRBJ2-2, with 7 bases aligning to TRBD1. J was trimmed by 2 bases and V by 6 bases; bases with no gene match: 6. Germline CDR1 and CDR2: MNHNS and SASEGT. The CDR3 has 15 residues. The CDR3 DNA reads TGTGCCAGCAGAGCAGGACAGGCAAACACCGGGGAGCTGTTTTTT. Translated: CASRAGQANTGELFF.

The rearrangement links TRBV6-5 to TRBJ2-7, with TRBD2 identical over 9 bases. The V gene end was trimmed by 5 bases and the J gene end by 1 base; junction bases not matched to a gene: 6. The length of the CDR3 is 15 residues. Germline V gene sequence: CDR1 MNHEY, CDR2 SVGAGI. For the CDR3, the DNA is TGTGCCAGCAGTACCCGACTAGCGGAATCCTACGAGCAGTACTTC. Amino acids: CASSTRLAESYEQYF.

The V call is TRBV6-1, the J call TRBJ2-7; 13 positions agree with TRBD2. The length of the CDR3 is 17 residues. The germline V gene encodes CDR1 MNHNS and CDR2 SASEGT. The V and J ends lost 5 bases and 0 bases, in that order; junction bases with no gene match: 7. CDR3 nucleotide sequence: TGTGCCAGCAGTTCAGGGGGACTAGCGGGGAGCTCCTACGAGCAGTACTTC. Translation: CASSSGGLAGSSYEQYF.

This clonotype has a handful of counts. The genes are TRBV20-1 and TRBJ1-5; no reliable D call. The CDR3 is 11 residues long. The germline V gene encodes CDR1 DFQATT and CDR2 SNEGSKA (reference sequence). V gave up 0 bases and J gave up 7 bases, with 4 bases separating them. CDR3 sequence: CSARDQQPQHF. CDR3 DNA: TGCAGTGCTAGAGATCAACAGCCCCAGCATTTT.

This clonotype was counted many times. J is TRBJ1-4 and V is TRBV7-9; D perhaps matches TRBD1 (6 bases). The CDR3 consists of 16 residues. Trimming took off 5 bases at V and 6 bases at J, with 19 bases between the two ends. Germline-derived CDR1 and CDR2 are SEHNR and FQNEAQ (reference sequence). CDR3 loop: CASSHGGGGADEKLFF. CDR3 sequence (DNA): TGTGCCAGCAGCCACGGTGGAGGGGGGGCCGATGAAAAACTGTTTTTT.

This chain links TRBV18 with TRBJ2-5; 11 positions match TRBD1. Germline loops: CDR1 KGHSH, CDR2 LQKENI. The trim removed 4 bases at V and 5 bases at J, leaving 12 bases unmatched. The CDR3 is made up of 17 amino acids. The CDR3 here is CASSLNTGTGGTETQYF. Written as DNA, the CDR3 is TGTGCCAGCTCACTTAACACCGGGACAGGGGGAACGGAGACCCAGTACTTC.

J is TRBJ2-1 and V is TRBV10-3, with a tentative D call TRBD2 (6 bases). The CDR3 has 14 residues. V was clipped by 3 bases and J by 4 bases, with 10 bases between them. Germline V gene sequence: CDR1 ENHRY, CDR2 SYGVKD. The CDR3, as DNA: TGTGCCATCAGTGATGGCGGGATGTACAATGAGCAGTTCTTC. Its protein product is CAISDGGMYNEQFF.

Ten or more counts support this clonotype. This chain links TRBV29-1 with TRBJ2-5; the match to TRBD2 covers 10 bases. CDR1 is SQVTM and CDR2 is ANQGSEA in the germline V gene. V shed 6 bases, J shed 4 bases, and the junction held 2 bases outside the gene matches. The CDR3 sequence is 12 residues long. This chain's CDR3 is CSVQREGETQYF. The CDR3 bases are TGCAGCGTCCAGCGGGAGGGAGAGACCCAGTACTTC.

This chain uses TRBV7-9 with TRBJ2-1, with 10 positions matching TRBD1. With 3 bases clipped from V and 8 bases from J, the junction kept 7 bases outside the gene matches. The CDR3 sequence is 15 residues long. Per the germline V gene, CDR1 is SEHNR and CDR2 is FQNEAQ (reference sequence). CDR3 residues: CASSFLGQGGDEQFF. CDR3 DNA: TGTGCCAGCAGCTTTCTTGGACAGGGGGGGGATGAGCAGTTCTTC.

This clonotype was seen ten or more times. The chain carries TRBV11-2 and TRBJ2-7; possibly TRBD2 for D (6 bases). V dropped 4 bases and J dropped 0 bases, with 13 bases sitting between them. The CDR3 runs to 15 residues. Per germline, CDR1 SGHAT and CDR2 FQNNGV. The CDR3 reads CASSYLAVNSYEQYF. In DNA, the CDR3 is TGTGCCAGCAGCTATTTAGCGGTCAACTCCTACGAGCAGTACTTC.

In DNA, the CDR3 is TGCGCCAGCAGCCCGGACCCGGGGGACACTGAAGCTTTCTTT. It yields the protein CASSPDPGDTEAFF. J is TRBJ1-1 and V is TRBV5-1; maybe TRBD1 (5 bases). Germline V lookup: CDR1 SGHRS, CDR2 YFSETQ. CDR3 length equals 14 residues. V shed 4 bases and J shed 3 bases, with 13 bases lying between them.

This clonotype was counted ten times or more. This chain links TRBV7-4 with TRBJ1-1; 7 bases are a match to TRBD1. Germline trimming cut 5 bases from V and 4 bases from J; bases unmatched to any gene: 16. This CDR3 is built from 17 residues. Germline assignment: CDR1 SGHVT and CDR2 SQSDAQ. CDR3 residues: CASSAFGTEPRCTEAFF. CDR3 nucleotides: TGTGCCAGCAGCGCCTTTGGGACAGAGCCTCGGTGCACTGAAGCTTTCTTT.

This clonotype was observed a few times. The V and J genes are TRBV10-1 and TRBJ2-4; D might be TRBD2 (6 bases). The CDR3 runs to 14 residues. The germline gives CDR1 WNHNN, CDR2 SYGVQD (reference sequence). The V gene lost 3 bases and the J gene lost 1 base, with 7 bases spanning the gap. The CDR3 nucleotides read TGCGCCAGCAGTGACGGGGGTGCCAAAAACATTCAGTACTTC. It yields the protein CASSDGGAKNIQYF.

The chain is built from TRBV12-3 or TRBV12-4 and TRBJ2-4; 9 nucleotides match TRBD1. The CDR3 consists of 14 residues. J lost 7 bases, V lost 8 bases, and 9 bases had no gene match. The CDR3 coding sequence is TGTGCCAGCTCTGCCGGGACAGGGTTGAACATTCAGTACTTC. Amino acid sequence: CASSAGTGLNIQYF.

This clonotype was detected many times. This sequence joins TRBV7-3 and TRBJ2-2; D is unresolved. V was shortened by 5 bases and J by 4 bases, with 8 bases between the two germline ends. This CDR3 contains 13 residues. The V gene's germline CDR1 is SGHTA and CDR2 FQGTGA. Here the CDR3 reads CASSVQITGELFF. CDR3 nucleotides: TGTGCCAGCAGCGTACAGATCACCGGGGAGCTGTTTTTT. Variable domain in full (rest from reference TRBV7-3 and TRBJ2-2): GAGVSQTPSNKVTEKGKYVELRCDPISGHTALYWYRQSLGQGPEFLIYFQGTGAADDSGLPNDRFFAVRPEGSVSTLKIQRTERGDSAVYLCASSVQITGELFFGEGSRLTVL.

The genes are TRBV6-4 and TRBJ2-3; 9 bases are shared with TRBD2. V lost 11 bases, J lost 5 bases, and 8 bases stayed unmatched. Germline V gives CDR1 MRHNA, CDR2 SNTAGT. CDR3 length: 13 residues. The CDR3 region is CASSGEPGDTQYF. The CDR3 coding sequence is TGTGCCTCTAGCGGGGAACCTGGAGATACGCAGTATTTT.

V gene TRBV27 combines with J gene TRBJ1-1; TRBD1 matches 7 bases. Trimming cost V 3 bases and J 3 bases; bases outside gene matches: 7. This CDR3 spans 15 amino acids. Germline lookup yields CDR1 MNHEY and CDR2 SMNVEV (reference sequence). The DNA for the CDR3 is TGTGCCAGCAGTTTCGCCCCAGGGGGTTACACTGAAGCTTTCTTT. This sequence encodes CASSFAPGGYTEAFF.

This clonotype was seen more than once but under ten times. The V gene is TRBV9, the J gene TRBJ1-1; no firm D call. Germline V gives CDR1 SGDLS, CDR2 YYNGEE. Trimming took 0 bases from V and 3 from J, leaving 9 bases between them. The CDR3 is 14 amino acids. CDR3 loop: CASSVATGDTEAFF. CDR3 bases: TGTGCCAGCAGCGTAGCTACGGGAGACACTGAAGCTTTCTTT.